Below, 2 T cell receptor beta chains from the same sample are listed, as sequenced in a study of blood T cell repertoires in COVID-19. Sequencing was performed with immunoSEQ multiplex PCR; in TCRdb, only in-frame clones are kept and a portion is missing. Of under 400,000 clones listed, roughly nine tenths are singletons. Sequenced sample: peripheral blood. The receptor source for this set is a woman aged 25-40 years with COVID-19, enrolled during active disease.

CDR3 in DNA: TGTGCCAGCAGTCAGCACTTTTCCGGGATCGGAGATACGCAGTATTTT. Protein: CASSQHFSGIGDTQYF. The genes are TRBV28 and TRBJ2-3, with D possibly being TRBD2 (5 bases). Per germline, CDR1 MDHEN and CDR2 SYDVKM. V was trimmed by 5 bases and J by 5 bases, leaving 20 bases between them. The length of the CDR3 is 16 residues.

The chain joins TRBV10-3 to TRBJ1-2; TRBD1 matches 7 bases. The V gene's germline CDR1 is ENHRY and CDR2 SYGVKD. This CDR3 region has 16 residues. J gave up 3 bases and V 3 bases, and 10 bases lay outside the gene matches. The CDR3 nucleotides read TGTGCCATCAGTGACAACGGGGACAGCCTAGACTATGGCTACACCTTC. It codes for CAISDNGDSLDYGYTF.